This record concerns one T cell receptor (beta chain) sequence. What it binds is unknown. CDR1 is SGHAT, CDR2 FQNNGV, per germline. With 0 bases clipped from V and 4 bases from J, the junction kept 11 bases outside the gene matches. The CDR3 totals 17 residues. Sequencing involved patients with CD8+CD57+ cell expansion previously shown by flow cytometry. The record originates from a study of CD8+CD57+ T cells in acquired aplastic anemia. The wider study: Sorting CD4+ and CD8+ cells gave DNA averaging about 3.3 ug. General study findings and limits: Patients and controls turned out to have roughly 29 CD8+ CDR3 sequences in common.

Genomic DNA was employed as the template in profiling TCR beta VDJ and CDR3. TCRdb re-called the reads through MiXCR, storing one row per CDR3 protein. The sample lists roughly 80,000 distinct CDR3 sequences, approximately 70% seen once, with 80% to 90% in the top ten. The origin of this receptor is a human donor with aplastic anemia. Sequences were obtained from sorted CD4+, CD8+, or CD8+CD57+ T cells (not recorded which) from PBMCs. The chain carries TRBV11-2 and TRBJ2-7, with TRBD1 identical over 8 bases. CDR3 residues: CASSLEYSRTGFYEQYF. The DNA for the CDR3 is TGTGCCAGCAGCTTAGAGTACTCGAGGACAGGGTTTTACGAGCAGTACTTC.